One sample yielded the 13 T cell receptor beta chains listed below, sequenced in a study of lymphopenia after photon versus proton radiotherapy. Sequencing was performed with immunoSEQ multiplex PCR; in TCRdb, only in-frame clones are kept and a portion is missing. The sample gives 40,000 or so clones, 92% of which show up once; nearly 15% is in the top ten. The input for sequencing was peripheral blood, taken from a patient treated with photon-based radiotherapy. The receptors stem from a man between 60 and 70 years old with cholangiocarcinoma.

This clone was detected once. The CDR3 bases are TGTGCCAGCAGCCCCACGGAAGGTTGGGTTACCTACGAGCAGTACTTC. Protein product: CASSPTEGWVTYEQYF. The chain recombines TRBV7-6 with TRBJ2-7; D not resolved. Germline lookup yields CDR1 SGHVS and CDR2 FNYEAQ. The CDR3 length is 16 residues. V was shortened by 5 bases and J by 2 bases, with 19 bases between the two germline ends.

The V and J genes are TRBV6-5 and TRBJ2-5, with TRBD1 matching 10 bases. The CDR3 consists of 15 residues. The germline V gene encodes CDR1 MNHEY and CDR2 SVGAGI. The J segment lost 3 bases and the V segment lost 4 bases, leaving 5 bases of the junction unmatched. CDR3 sequence: CASSLGQGREETQYF. Here the CDR3 DNA reads TGTGCCAGCAGTTTGGGACAGGGGAGGGAAGAGACCCAGTACTTC.

The V call is TRBV7-2, the J call TRBJ2-3; 13 bases line up with TRBD2. V shed 5 bases and J 4 bases; nucleotides not matched to a gene: 6. Germline V gene sequence: CDR1 SGHTA, CDR2 FQGNSA. CDR3 length equals 16 residues. CDR3 amino acids: CASSTLLAGGPDTQYF. Here the CDR3 DNA reads TGTGCCAGCAGCACATTACTAGCGGGAGGGCCAGATACGCAGTATTTT.

The J gene is TRBJ2-1, the V gene TRBV6-6; D is possibly TRBD1 or TRBD2 (5 bases each). With 2 bases removed from V and 7 bases from J, the gap between germline ends came to 15 bases. Germline CDR1 reads MNHNY; CDR2 reads SVGAGI (reference sequence). The CDR3 loop spans 15 amino acids. The CDR3 reads CASSYEGRARNEQFF. CDR3 coding DNA: TGTGCCAGCAGTTACGAGGGCAGGGCGCGGAATGAGCAGTTCTTC.

The V and J genes are TRBV5-1 and TRBJ1-1, with 10 bases identical to TRBD1. Germline values: CDR1 SGHRS, CDR2 YFSETQ. The CDR3 consists of 18 residues. The V gene end was trimmed by 3 bases and the J gene end by 7 bases; junction bases not matched to a gene: 18. The CDR3 here is CASSSDRDRGGEGYEAFF. The CDR3 bases are TGCGCCAGCAGCTCGGACCGGGACAGGGGAGGAGAGGGCTATGAAGCTTTCTTT.

This chain links TRBV5-6 with TRBJ2-5; D is ambiguous. The CDR3 is 13 residues long. V was shortened by 4 bases and J by 5 bases, with 12 bases between the two germline ends. Germline assignment: CDR1 SGHDT and CDR2 YYEEEE. The CDR3 DNA sequence: TGTGCCAGCAGCCGGGTCAGTTGGGAGACCCAGTACTTC. This encodes CASSRVSWETQYF.

J is TRBJ2-5 and V is TRBV7-6; the D gene is possibly TRBD2 (5 bases). CDR1 SGHVS and CDR2 FNYEAQ come from the germline V gene. V dropped 1 base and J dropped 4 bases, with 10 bases sitting between them. This CDR3 comprises 14 residues. The CDR3 nucleotides read TGTGCCAGCAGCTTAGGTCCGGGGAGAGAGACCCAGTACTTC. Protein sequence: CASSLGPGRETQYF.

The V and J genes are TRBV15 and TRBJ2-1, with 16 bases that match TRBD2. This CDR3 comprises 18 residues. Germline-derived CDR1 and CDR2 are LNHNV and YYDKDF (reference sequence). Losses at the gene ends were 5 bases for V and 9 bases for J; bases not matched to a gene: 13. The CDR3 sequence is CATSLGPGTSGRESEQFF. CDR3 nucleotide sequence: TGTGCCACCAGCTTGGGACCCGGGACTAGCGGGAGGGAAAGTGAGCAGTTCTTC. The variable domain in full, with the rest retrieved from reference TRBV15 and TRBJ2-1, is DAMVIQNPRYQVTQFGKPVTLSCSQTLNHNVMYWYQQKSSQAPKLLFHYYDKDFNNEADTPDNFQSRRPNTSFCFLDIRSPGLGDTAMYLCATSLGPGTSGRESEQFFGPGTRLTVL.

The V and J genes are TRBV25-1 and TRBJ2-3; 8 nucleotides line up with TRBD1. There are 16 residues in the CDR3. With 6 bases clipped from V and 1 base from J, the junction kept 9 bases outside the gene matches. Germline CDR1 reads MGHDK; CDR2 reads SYGVNS. CDR3 region: CASRDQQGAGTDTQYF. The DNA for the CDR3 is TGTGCCAGCAGAGATCAGCAGGGGGCTGGCACAGATACGCAGTATTTT.

This clone was recorded once. The gene calls are TRBV28 and TRBJ2-1; a possible D gene is TRBD2 (6 bases). Germline lookup yields CDR1 MDHEN and CDR2 SYDVKM. V was clipped by 9 bases and J by 0 bases, with 21 bases between them. CDR3 length equals 17 residues. The CDR3 is CASSGSVVRSSYNEQFF. DNA for the CDR3: TGTGCCAGTAGCGGTTCGGTGGTCAGAAGCTCCTACAATGAGCAGTTCTTC.

This clone was observed a few times. The V call is TRBV18, the J call TRBJ1-5; no definite D call. The length of the CDR3 is 15 residues. The V and J ends lost 6 bases and 1 base respectively, with 13 bases between them. The germline CDR1 and CDR2 sequences are KGHSH and LQKENI. The CDR3 DNA follows: TGTGCCAGCTCGCCTTACCGAGAGAGCAATCAGCCCCAGCATTTT. Residues: CASSPYRESNQPQHF.

This clone was picked up a small number of times. DNA for the CDR3: TGCAGCGTTGAAGATTGGCAGGGTGTCGCAGATACGCAGTATTTT. This translates into CSVEDWQGVADTQYF. The chain combines TRBV29-1 with TRBJ2-3; the D gene is possibly TRBD1 (5 bases). The germline V gene has CDR1 SQVTM and CDR2 ANQGSEA. The V end was cut by 0 bases, the J end by 4 bases, with 14 bases between. CDR3 length: 15 residues.

The chain links TRBV28 to TRBJ2-5; tentatively, D is TRBD1 (6 bases). This CDR3 is 17 amino acids long. Between the trimmed V and J ends, which lost 5 bases and 1 base, there was a span of 20 bases. Germline lookup yields CDR1 MDHEN and CDR2 SYDVKM. The CDR3 here is CASSPIYFGTLQETQYF. The CDR3 DNA is TGTGCCAGCAGTCCGATCTACTTCGGGACACTCCAAGAGACCCAGTACTTC.